The 26 T cell receptor beta chains below come from one sample, sequenced in a study of blood T cell repertoires in COVID-19. The data were produced by immunoSEQ multiplex PCR, yet TCRdb's version contains in-frame clones alone and is incomplete. The data show approximately 180,000 clones, about 88% seen once. Material: PBMCs or T cells enriched from blood (not recorded which). Source of these receptors: a human donor with acute COVID-19. The donor label of this sample is uncertain.

The rearrangement uses TRBV19 and TRBJ2-1, with D possibly matching TRBD2 (6 bases). Germline CDR1 reads LNHDA; CDR2 reads SQIVND (reference sequence). This CDR3 contains 15 residues. Trimming left V 6 bases short and J 8 bases short, with 20 bases between. Here the CDR3 DNA reads TGTGCCAGTAGCTCCGGGAGCTACTCGGGCGATGAGCAGTTCTTC. It specifies CASSSGSYSGDEQFF. The variable domain in full, with the rest retrieved from reference TRBV19 and TRBJ2-1, is DGGITQSPKYLFRKEGQNVTLSCEQNLNHDAMYWYRQDPGQGLRLIYYSQIVNDFQKGDIAEGYSVSREKKESFPLTVTSAQKNPTAFYLCASSSGSYSGDEQFFGPGTRLTVL.

This clone is a singleton in its sample. The J gene is TRBJ2-3, the V gene TRBV11-2, with TRBD2 matching over 10 bases. Looked up from germline, CDR1 is SGHAT and CDR2 is FQNNGV. The ends lost 1 base at V and 1 base at J; junction bases unmatched: 8. This CDR3 region has 18 residues. CDR3 nucleotides: TGTGCCAGCAGCTTAGGCGTAACTAGCGGGGAGCGCACAGATACGCAGTATTTT. Translation: CASSLGVTSGERTDTQYF.

Concerning this clone: The germline gene is not matched at one end of the junction; a read error may be the cause. This sequence joins TRBV28 and TRBJ1-4, with 8 bases that match TRBD1. CDR3 length: 12 residues. CDR1 MDHEN and CDR2 SYDVKM come from the germline V gene. CDR3 amino acids: CASSFSSTGEEF. The CDR3 DNA sequence: TGTGCCAGCAGTTTCTCCTCGACAGGGGAGGAGTTT.

The gene calls are TRBV5-6 and TRBJ1-2; no firm D call. Trimming took 0 bases from V and 8 from J, leaving 11 bases between them. Germline assignment: CDR1 SGHDT and CDR2 YYEEEE. This CDR3 has 13 amino acids. The CDR3 DNA follows: TGTGCCAGCAGCTTGGACAGCCTATGGGGCTACACCTTC. Translated, it gives CASSLDSLWGYTF.

The CDR3 DNA follows: TGTGCCAGCAGTGATCCCCTCACAGGGGGATCCTACAATGAGCAGTTCTTC. Its translation: CASSDPLTGGSYNEQFF. The chain joins TRBV25-1 to TRBJ2-1, with 8 bases lining up with TRBD1. V was pared by 3 bases and J by 1 base, with 8 bases of the junction left unmatched. The CDR3 covers 17 residues. Germline assignment: CDR1 MGHDK and CDR2 SYGVNS.

The V and J genes are TRBV11-2 and TRBJ1-5; D is unclear. The ends were cut back, 5 bases at V and 3 bases at J, with 8 bases in the middle. This CDR3 spans 13 amino acids. Germline CDR1 reads SGHAT; CDR2 reads FQNNGV. The CDR3 is CASSLDTNQPQHF. The CDR3, as DNA: TGTGCCAGCAGCCTCGACACCAATCAGCCCCAGCATTTT.

The chain is built from TRBV6-5 and TRBJ1-6; 9 nucleotides match TRBD1. J lost 9 bases, V lost 4 bases, and 4 bases had no gene match. CDR1 and CDR2 (germline): MNHEY, SVGAGI. The CDR3 is 14 residues long. The CDR3 DNA is TGTGCCAGCAGTTCTACAGGGGGCGGTTCACCCCTCCACTTT. Its protein product is CASSSTGGGSPLHF.

The chain is built from TRBV3-1 (or the pseudogene TRBV3-2) and TRBJ2-7, with D maybe TRBD2 (6 bases). V was pared by 3 bases and J by 6 bases, with 18 bases between. Looked up from germline, CDR1 is LGHDT and CDR2 is YNNKEL (reference sequence). The CDR3 length is 15 residues. Here the CDR3 reads CASSQNAAGSGEQYF. The CDR3 DNA reads TGTGCCAGCAGCCAGAACGCCGCGGGGTCGGGCGAGCAGTACTTC.

This clone came up once. The CDR3, as DNA: TGTGCCAGCGGCACGGGCGGGGCGCAGCCCCAGCATTTT. It is translated as CASGTGGAQPQHF. The chain couples TRBV7-9 to TRBJ1-5; D is possibly TRBD1 (5 bases). This CDR3 comprises 13 residues. Trimming cost V 8 bases and J 7 bases, with 15 bases left between them. From germline, CDR1 is SEHNR and CDR2 FQNEAQ (reference sequence).

V gene TRBV7-8 combines with J gene TRBJ2-7; D is uncertain. The CDR3 totals 11 residues. Germline CDR1 reads SGHVS; CDR2 reads FQNEAQ. V lost 1 base, J lost 6 bases, and 4 bases lay in between. The CDR3 coding sequence is TGTGCCAGCAGCTTAGTCGGCGAGCAGTACTTC. Amino acids: CASSLVGEQYF.

Written as DNA, the CDR3 is TGTGCCAGCAGCCGCATCCGACAGCCCCAAGAGACCCAGTACTTC. Its protein product is CASSRIRQPQETQYF. The chain combines TRBV5-6 with TRBJ2-5; a weak D match, TRBD1 (5 bases). V was pared by 4 bases and J by 1 base, with 14 bases between. The CDR3 length is 15 residues. Germline loops: CDR1 SGHDT, CDR2 YYEEEE.

This chain uses TRBV4-3 with TRBJ1-2; TRBD1 matches 8 bases. Germline-derived CDR1 and CDR2 are LGHNA and YSLEER. V shed 3 bases and J 4 bases; nucleotides not matched to a gene: 10. There are 16 residues in the CDR3. In DNA form, the CDR3 reads TGCGCCAGCAGCCAGACGACAGGGGCCGCGACCTATGGCTACACCTTC. Translated, it gives CASSQTTGAATYGYTF.

The V call is TRBV28, the J call TRBJ1-4, with unresolved D. Germline V gene sequence: CDR1 MDHEN, CDR2 SYDVKM. The CDR3 consists of 12 residues. With 3 bases removed from V and 6 bases from J, the gap between germline ends came to 5 bases. Here the CDR3 DNA reads TGTGCCAGCAGTTTGTCCGATGAAAAACTGTTTTTT. This encodes CASSLSDEKLFF.

The V and J genes are TRBV4-1 and TRBJ1-1; a weak D match, TRBD1 (5 bases). V was clipped by 0 bases and J by 5 bases, with 16 bases between them. The CDR3 has 16 amino acids. Germline V gene data show CDR1 as MGHRA and CDR2 as YSYEKL. CDR3 bases: TGCGCCAGCAGCCAAGATCGGCCCCTCCGGGGGACTGAAGCTTTCTTT. It encodes CASSQDRPLRGTEAFF.

The chain joins TRBV5-4 to TRBJ2-3, with 11 bases lining up with TRBD1. The CDR3 spans 15 residues. V gave up 4 bases and J gave up 2 bases; unmatched junction bases: 3. Germline V lookup: CDR1 SGHNT, CDR2 YYREEE (reference sequence). CDR3 DNA sequence: TGTGCCAGCAGCCCGGGACAGGGGGACACAGATACGCAGTATTTT. Translating gives CASSPGQGDTDTQYF.

The J gene is TRBJ1-1, the V gene TRBV24-1; 7 bases line up with TRBD1. Germline trimming cut 10 bases from V and 4 bases from J; bases unmatched to any gene: 14. There are 15 residues in the CDR3. Germline V gives CDR1 KGHDR, CDR2 SFDVKD. CDR3 DNA sequence: TGTGCCACTAGATTGACAGGGAGAGGGGTCACTGAAGCTTTCTTT. This codes for CATRLTGRGVTEAFF.

The rearrangement joins TRBV10-3 to TRBJ2-7, with 10 bases fitting TRBD1. Germline-derived CDR1 and CDR2 are ENHRY and SYGVKD. Trimming removed 0 bases from V and 6 bases from J; junction bases left unmatched: 14. The CDR3 is 18 amino acids. CDR3 in DNA: TGTGCCATCAGTGAGTCAAGTTTGGGGACAGGGGAATCGACCGAGCAGTACTTC. Encoded protein: CAISESSLGTGESTEQYF.

The rearrangement uses TRBV4-2 and TRBJ2-3; the match to TRBD2 covers 14 bases. With 5 bases clipped from V and 11 bases from J, the junction kept 9 bases outside the gene matches. Per germline, CDR1 LGHNA and CDR2 YNFKEQ. CDR3 size: 15 residues. CDR3 protein: CASSTRLAGGQGQYF. The CDR3 DNA follows: TGTGCCAGCAGCACCCGACTAGCGGGGGGGCAAGGGCAGTATTTT.

The genes are TRBV11-2 and TRBJ1-1, with D tentatively TRBD1 (5 bases). The CDR3 consists of 13 residues. Trimming shortened V by 5 bases and J by 5 bases, and 12 bases separated the two germline ends. Germline loops: CDR1 SGHAT, CDR2 FQNNGV. The DNA of the CDR3 is TGTGCCAGCAGCCCAGGGTTGAGGACTGAAGCTTTCTTT. It encodes CASSPGLRTEAFF. The full variable domain, rest sourced from reference TRBV11-2 and TRBJ1-1, is EAGVAQSPRYKIIEKRQSVAFWCNPISGHATLYWYQQILGQGPKLLIQFQNNGVVDDSQLPKDRFSAERLKGVDSTLKIQPAKLEDSAVYLCASSPGLRTEAFFGQGTRLTVV.

The chain couples TRBV6-1 to TRBJ2-3; tentative D call: TRBD2 (7 bases). Trimming pared 1 base from V and 5 bases from J, leaving 13 bases between. Germline loops: CDR1 MNHNS, CDR2 SASEGT. The CDR3 extends over 15 amino acids. The CDR3 sequence is CASSEVGGGGDTQYF. In DNA form, the CDR3 reads TGTGCCAGCAGTGAAGTGGGAGGGGGAGGAGATACGCAGTATTTT.

This rearrangement joins TRBV7-3 to TRBJ2-7, with D perhaps matching TRBD2 (5 bases). V was trimmed by 5 bases and J by 6 bases, leaving 17 bases between them. In germline, CDR1 is SGHTA, CDR2 FQGTGA. The CDR3 totals 14 residues. Here the CDR3 reads CASSPTADQAEQYF. CDR3 nucleotides: TGTGCCAGCAGCCCAACAGCGGACCAAGCCGAGCAGTACTTC.

The chain employs TRBV5-5 and TRBJ1-3; a possible D gene is TRBD1 (5 bases). V gave up 6 bases and J gave up 8 bases, with 21 bases separating them. The germline gives CDR1 SGHKS, CDR2 YYEKEE (reference sequence). This CDR3 is 15 amino acids long. The CDR3 DNA sequence: TGTGCCAGCACACCATTTCAGGGTAAAGGGGACACCATATATTTT. The encoded protein is CASTPFQGKGDTIYF. Variable domain in full (rest from reference TRBV5-5 and TRBJ1-3): DAGVTQSPTHLIKTRGQQVTLRCSPISGHKSVSWYQQVLGQGPQFIFQYYEKEERGRGNFPDRFSARQFPNYSSELNVNALLLGDSALYLCASTPFQGKGDTIYFGEGSWLTVV.

The chain has TRBV5-1 and TRBJ2-5; D might be TRBD1 (6 bases). Germline V CDR1 and CDR2: SGHRS, YFSETQ. The CDR3 covers 16 residues. The ends were cut back, 1 base at V and 5 bases at J, with 18 bases in the middle. CDR3 sequence (DNA): TGCGCCAGCAGCTTGACCGGGGACACCCTTGGCGAGACCCAGTACTTC. It specifies CASSLTGDTLGETQYF. Drawing the rest from reference TRBV5-1 and TRBJ2-5, the complete variable domain is KAGVTQTPRYLIKTRGQQVTLSCSPISGHRSVSWYQQTPGQGLQFLFEYFSETQRNKGNFPGRFSGRQFSNSRSEMNVSTLELGDSALYLCASSLTGDTLGETQYFGPGTRLLVL.

The CDR3 DNA reads as TGTGCCAGCAGCTTGGATGGACAGGGGGTGGGGGAGCAGTTCTTC. It encodes CASSLDGQGVGEQFF. V gene TRBV5-4 combines with J gene TRBJ2-1, with 10 bases aligning to TRBD1. Germline trimming cut 0 bases from V and 10 bases from J; bases unmatched to any gene: 7. CDR3 size: 15 residues. Looked up from germline, CDR1 is SGHNT and CDR2 is YYREEE (reference sequence).

V is TRBV5-1 and J is TRBJ1-1; D perhaps matches TRBD1 (5 bases). CDR3 length equals 14 residues. The V gene lost 4 bases and the J gene lost 2 bases, with 12 bases spanning the gap. CDR1 and CDR2 from the germline V gene are SGHRS and YFSETQ. For the CDR3, the DNA is TGCGCCAGCAGCCCCTCGGGGGGAAACACTGAAGCTTTCTTT. Translating gives CASSPSGGNTEAFF.

In this sample, this clone turned up a few times. This chain links TRBV4-1 with TRBJ1-6; D perhaps matches TRBD1 (6 bases). CDR1 MGHRA and CDR2 YSYEKL come from the germline V gene. The CDR3 sequence is 18 residues long. The V end was cut by 0 bases, the J end by 8 bases, with 20 bases between. The CDR3 here is CASSQDLTGSLLHSPLHF. CDR3 nucleotides: TGCGCCAGCAGCCAAGATCTGACAGGATCTCTGTTGCATTCACCCCTCCACTTT.